One sample yielded the 14 T cell receptor beta chains listed below, sequenced in a study of shared clonotypes between healthy human individuals. Assay: immunoSEQ multiplex PCR; the TCRdb copy retains only in-frame clones and omits some. The sample records hundreds of thousands of clones, around 97% being singletons. The sample was naive CD4+ T cells sorted from blood. The subset: CD45RA+ positively selected. The receptors were gathered from a woman in her twenties or thirties in good health.

The rearrangement joins TRBV28 to TRBJ2-5; TRBD1 aligns across 9 bases. The length of the CDR3 is 16 residues. Germline V gives CDR1 MDHEN, CDR2 SYDVKM. The ends lost 1 base at V and 7 bases at J; junction bases unmatched: 10. This CDR3 is CASSLSPGQGFTTQYF. In DNA, the CDR3 is TGTGCCAGCAGTTTATCTCCGGGACAGGGATTCACGACCCAGTACTTC.

The V gene is TRBV14, the J gene TRBJ1-6; 9 nucleotides match TRBD1. J gave up 9 bases and V 5 bases, and 5 bases lay outside the gene matches. CDR3 length equals 14 residues. Germline lookup yields CDR1 SGHDN and CDR2 FVKESK. For the CDR3, the DNA is TGTGCCAGCAGCTGGGACAGGGTAGCTTCACCCCTCCACTTT. It is translated as CASSWDRVASPLHF.

This chain connects TRBV19 to TRBJ2-1, with D possibly matching TRBD2 (6 bases). The CDR3 covers 17 residues. CDR1 is LNHDA, CDR2 SQIVND, per germline (reference sequence). Trimming left V 0 bases short and J 0 bases short, with 12 bases between. CDR3 nucleotides: TGTGCCAGTAGTATAGAGGATAGCGGAATCTCCTACAATGAGCAGTTCTTC. It is translated as CASSIEDSGISYNEQFF.

CDR3 in amino acids: CAGSGGVTRGYTF. CDR3 nucleotide sequence: TGTGCCGGGTCAGGGGGCGTAACGCGAGGCTACACCTTC. This chain links TRBV28 with TRBJ1-2; TRBD1 matches 8 bases. The CDR3 length is 13 residues. The V segment lost 11 bases and the J segment 8 bases; nucleotides outside the gene matches: 13. Germline CDR1 is MDHEN and CDR2 is SYDVKM.

This clone has just one count. The chain couples TRBV7-6 to TRBJ2-7, with D perhaps matching TRBD1 (7 bases). Looked up from germline, CDR1 is SGHVS and CDR2 is FNYEAQ. The CDR3 is 15 amino acids. V lost 6 bases and J 6 bases, leaving 21 bases between the germline ends. CDR3 region: CASSRGARGVGEQYF. The DNA for the CDR3 is TGTGCCAGCAGTCGAGGAGCCAGGGGGGTGGGCGAGCAGTACTTC.

As regards this clone: Other DNA sequences within the sample encode an identical CDR3. V and J are TRBV5-4 and TRBJ2-7; 7 positions match TRBD1. This CDR3 has 14 amino acids. V shed 4 bases, J shed 2 bases, and the junction held 6 bases outside the gene matches. CDR1 and CDR2 from the germline V gene are SGHNT and YYREEE (reference sequence). The CDR3 spells CASSLGQETYEQYF. The CDR3 bases are TGTGCCAGCAGCCTCGGACAGGAGACCTACGAGCAGTACTTC.

This chain links TRBV19 with TRBJ2-3; D not certain. The germline gives CDR1 LNHDA, CDR2 SQIVND (reference sequence). The V end was cut by 3 bases, the J end by 4 bases, with 8 bases between. CDR3 length: 13 residues. CDR3 DNA: TGTGCCAGTAGTATCCGTCTAGCAGATACGCAGTATTTT. Protein sequence: CASSIRLADTQYF.

The J gene is TRBJ2-7, the V gene TRBV7-2; 8 nucleotides match TRBD1. Trimming at V came to 1 base and at J to 2 bases, leaving 7 bases not matched to a gene. Germline CDR1 and CDR2: SGHTA and FQGNSA. This CDR3 has 16 amino acids. CDR3 protein: CASSLDRTGFTYEQYF. The DNA for the CDR3 is TGTGCCAGCAGCTTAGACCGGACAGGGTTTACCTACGAGCAGTACTTC.

The rearrangement joins TRBV6-6 to TRBJ1-6; no definite D call. This CDR3 comprises 15 residues. CDR1 MNHNY and CDR2 SVGAGI come from the germline V gene (reference sequence). V was shortened by 0 bases and J by 9 bases, with 12 bases between the two germline ends. The CDR3 coding sequence is TGTGCCAGCAGTTACTCTTCCGGGTTTGGTTCACCCCTCCACTTT. Translated, it gives CASSYSSGFGSPLHF.

V is TRBV14 and J is TRBJ2-7; D might be TRBD2 (5 bases). V was shortened by 3 bases and J by 1 base, with 22 bases between the two germline ends. The CDR3 runs 18 residues. In germline, CDR1 is SGHDN, CDR2 FVKESK. The CDR3 loop reads CASSHAGWRPGLSYEQYF. As DNA, the CDR3 is TGTGCCAGCAGCCACGCAGGATGGAGGCCGGGTTTGTCCTACGAGCAGTACTTC.

The gene calls are TRBV18 and TRBJ2-3; 8 positions agree with TRBD1. Looked up from germline, CDR1 is KGHSH and CDR2 is LQKENI. With V trimmed by 2 bases and J by 5 bases, 6 bases remained unmatched. The CDR3 extends over 15 amino acids. The DNA of the CDR3 is TGTGCCAGCTCACCATTGGCGACAGGGGAAGATACGCAGTATTTT. This codes for CASSPLATGEDTQYF.

V and J are TRBV11-3 and TRBJ1-1; D unclear. CDR1 is SGHNT and CDR2 is YENEEA in the germline V gene. V was shortened by 9 bases and J by 1 base, with 15 bases between the two germline ends. The CDR3 runs to 14 residues. The CDR3 protein is CARKGLGENTEAFF. Here the CDR3 DNA reads TGTGCCAGGAAAGGGTTAGGAGAGAACACTGAAGCTTTCTTT.

The sample holds one count of this clone. The J gene is TRBJ1-4, the V gene TRBV28; D is undetermined. The CDR3 has 14 residues. V was pared by 5 bases and J by 5 bases, with 12 bases between. Germline CDR1 reads MDHEN; CDR2 reads SYDVKM. CDR3 bases: TGTGCCAGCAGTGGAGAGGGCGTAAATGAAAAACTGTTTTTT. Its protein product is CASSGEGVNEKLFF.

The chain is built from TRBV25-1 and TRBJ1-2; D uncertain. V lost 5 bases, J lost 8 bases, and 9 bases lay in between. This CDR3 region has 11 residues. Germline V gene data show CDR1 as MGHDK and CDR2 as SYGVNS. CDR3 sequence reads: CASSSEWGYTF. CDR3 DNA sequence: TGTGCCAGCAGTTCGGAGTGGGGCTACACCTTC.